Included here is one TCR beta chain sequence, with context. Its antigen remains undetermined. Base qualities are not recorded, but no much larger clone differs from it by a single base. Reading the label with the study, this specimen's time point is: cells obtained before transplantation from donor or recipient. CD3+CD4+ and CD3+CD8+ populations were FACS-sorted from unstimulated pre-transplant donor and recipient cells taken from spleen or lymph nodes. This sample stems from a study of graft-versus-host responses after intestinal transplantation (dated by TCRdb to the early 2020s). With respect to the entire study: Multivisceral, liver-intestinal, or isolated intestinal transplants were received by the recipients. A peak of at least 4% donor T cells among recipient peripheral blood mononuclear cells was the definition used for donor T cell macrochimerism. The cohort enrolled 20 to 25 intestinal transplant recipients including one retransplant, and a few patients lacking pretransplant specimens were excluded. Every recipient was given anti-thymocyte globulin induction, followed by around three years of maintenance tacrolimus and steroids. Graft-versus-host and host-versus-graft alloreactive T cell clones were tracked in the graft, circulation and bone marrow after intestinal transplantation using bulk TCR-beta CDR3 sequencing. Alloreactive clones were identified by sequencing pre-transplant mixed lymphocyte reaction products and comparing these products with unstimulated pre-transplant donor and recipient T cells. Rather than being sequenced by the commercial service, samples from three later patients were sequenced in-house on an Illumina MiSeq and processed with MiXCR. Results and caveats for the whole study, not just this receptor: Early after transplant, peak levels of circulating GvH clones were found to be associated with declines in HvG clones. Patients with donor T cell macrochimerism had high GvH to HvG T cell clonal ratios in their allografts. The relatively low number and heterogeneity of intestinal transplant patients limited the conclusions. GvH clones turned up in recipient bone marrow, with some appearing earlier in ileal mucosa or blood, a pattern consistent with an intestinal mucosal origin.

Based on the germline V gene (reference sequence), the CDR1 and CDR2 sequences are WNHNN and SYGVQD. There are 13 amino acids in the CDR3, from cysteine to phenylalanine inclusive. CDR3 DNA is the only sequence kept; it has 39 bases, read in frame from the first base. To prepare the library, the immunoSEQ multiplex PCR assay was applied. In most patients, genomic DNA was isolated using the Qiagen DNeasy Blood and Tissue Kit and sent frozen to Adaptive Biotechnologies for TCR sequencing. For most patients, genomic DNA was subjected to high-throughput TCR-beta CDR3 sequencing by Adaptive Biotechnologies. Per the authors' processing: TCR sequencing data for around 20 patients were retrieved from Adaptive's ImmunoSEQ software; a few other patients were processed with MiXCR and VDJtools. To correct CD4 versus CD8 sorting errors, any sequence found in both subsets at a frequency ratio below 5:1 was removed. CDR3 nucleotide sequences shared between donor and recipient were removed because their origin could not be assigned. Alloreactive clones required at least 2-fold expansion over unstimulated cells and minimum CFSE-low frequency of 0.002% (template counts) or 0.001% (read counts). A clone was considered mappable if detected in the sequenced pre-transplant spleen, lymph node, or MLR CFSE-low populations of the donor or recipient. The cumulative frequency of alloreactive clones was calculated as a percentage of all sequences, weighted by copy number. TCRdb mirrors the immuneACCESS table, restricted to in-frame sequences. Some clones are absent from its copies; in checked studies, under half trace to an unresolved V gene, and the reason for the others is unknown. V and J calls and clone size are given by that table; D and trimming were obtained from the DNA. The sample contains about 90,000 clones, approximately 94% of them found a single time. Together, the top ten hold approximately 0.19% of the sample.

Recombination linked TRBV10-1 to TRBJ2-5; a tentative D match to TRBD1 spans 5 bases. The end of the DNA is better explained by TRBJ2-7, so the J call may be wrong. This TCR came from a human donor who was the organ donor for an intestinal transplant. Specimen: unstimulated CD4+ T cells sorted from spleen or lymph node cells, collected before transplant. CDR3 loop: CASSESGQGEQYF. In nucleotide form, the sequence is TGCGCCAGCAGTGAGTCGGGGCAAGGCGAGCAGTACTTC.